This T cell receptor (beta chain) was obtained from a study of shared clonotypes between healthy human individuals. Whole-study context: Plates per donor: three CD4 naive, three CD4 memory, two CD8 naive, one CD8 memory. The study, taken as a whole, reports: Clonotype sharing among donors was thought likely to change with sequencing depth. Sample collection involved blood only; tissue repertoires are likely different.

Terminally differentiated effector memory CD45RA+ cells were left out of the naive CD8 fraction, which was CD45RO-negative and positively selected for CCR7. V lost 2 bases and J 3 bases, leaving 17 bases between the germline ends. This CDR3 is 16 amino acids long. Germline CDR1 is MDHEN and CDR2 is SYDVKM. Remarks on this clone: The antigen is undetermined.

Data came from immunoSEQ multiplex PCR; TCRdb stores just in-frame clones and leaves some out. Found here are 800,000 to 950,000 clones, 96% of them singletons; the top ten hold around 0.25%. The receptor's source is a man younger than 40 in good health. The sequenced sample was naive CD8+ T cells sorted from blood. The chain employs TRBV28 and TRBJ2-7; TRBD1 is a possible D gene (7 bases). CDR3 nucleotide sequence: TGTGCCAGCAGTTTAGCCAGTCCAGGGGGAGGCTACGAGCAGTACTTC. The encoded protein is CASSLASPGGGYEQYF.